The 20 T cell receptor beta chains below come from one sample, sequenced in a study of blood T cell repertoires in COVID-19. Method: immunoSEQ multiplex PCR; TCRdb's copy keeps in-frame clones and lacks some. Of roughly 300,000 clones listed, around 84% are singletons. Material: PBMCs or T cells enriched from blood (not recorded which). The receptors stem from a woman aged 18-35 years who had recovered from COVID-19.

The rearrangement links TRBV21-1 to TRBJ1-2; the table's D call, TRBD1, has no DNA check behind it. TRBV21-1 has pseudogene status. The CDR3 contains 14 residues. CDR3 coding DNA: TGTGCCAGCAGCAAAAAGATACAGGGGCATGGCTACACCTTC. Translation: CASSKKIQGHGYTF.

The chain carries TRBV19 and TRBJ1-4, with a possible D match to TRBD1 (5 bases). Germline CDR1 reads LNHDA; CDR2 reads SQIVND (reference sequence). The CDR3 sequence is 18 residues long. V gave up 4 bases and J gave up 4 bases, with 22 bases separating them. CDR3 coding DNA: TGTGCCAGTAGTACCAGGATCTGGACGGGGGAAGGTAATGAAAAACTGTTTTTT. Amino acid sequence: CASSTRIWTGEGNEKLFF.

V usage is TRBV7-6 and J usage is TRBJ2-7; tentative D call: TRBD2 (6 bases). Germline lookup yields CDR1 SGHVS and CDR2 FNYEAQ. CDR3 length: 16 amino acids. Trimming stripped 0 bases from V and 1 base from J, with 13 bases between. For the CDR3, the DNA is TGTGCCAGCAGCTTAGCGCTGACCAGCGGGTCCTACGAGCAGTACTTC. The encoded protein is CASSLALTSGSYEQYF.

This clone appeared once. The gene calls are TRBV18 and TRBJ1-2; tentatively, D is TRBD1 (5 bases). CDR3 length equals 13 residues. V was trimmed by 4 bases and J by 4 bases, leaving 10 bases between them. Germline V gives CDR1 KGHSH, CDR2 LQKENI. CDR3 in DNA: TGTGCCAGCTCACGGGGTAGGGGCTATGGCTACACCTTC. It is translated as CASSRGRGYGYTF.

The chain joins TRBV7-9 to TRBJ1-1, with TRBD1 as a possible D gene (6 bases). V lost 11 bases, J lost 1 base, and 14 bases lay in between. Germline V lookup: CDR1 SEHNR, CDR2 FQNEAQ (reference sequence). The length of the CDR3 is 13 residues. In DNA form, the CDR3 reads TGTGCCTACAGGGTGAAAGGGAACACTGAAGCTTTCTTT. It codes for CAYRVKGNTEAFF.

The gene calls are TRBV19 and TRBJ2-2; 11 bases line up with TRBD2. After removal of 5 bases from V and 7 bases from J, the junction contained 6 bases not matched to a gene. Looked up from germline, CDR1 is LNHDA and CDR2 is SQIVND (reference sequence). CDR3 length equals 15 residues. The CDR3 sequence is CASSFTSGGLGELFF. The CDR3 bases are TGTGCCAGTAGTTTCACTAGCGGGGGTCTCGGGGAGCTGTTTTTT.

This clone was recorded once. The chain uses TRBV5-1 and TRBJ2-5, with 8 bases lining up with TRBD1. Germline assignment: CDR1 SGHRS and CDR2 YFSETQ. Trimming at V came to 1 base and at J to 3 bases, leaving 8 bases not matched to a gene. The CDR3 contains 16 residues. For the CDR3, the DNA is TGCGCCAGCAGCTTGCCCAGGGGGCCTCCAGAAGAGACCCAGTACTTC. The encoded protein is CASSLPRGPPEETQYF.

This clone appeared once. The chain uses TRBV3-1 (or the pseudogene TRBV3-2) and TRBJ1-2; TRBD1 aligns across 11 bases. Germline V lookup: CDR1 LGHDT, CDR2 YNNKEL (reference sequence). The CDR3 loop spans 15 amino acids. Trimming removed 3 bases from V and 6 bases from J; junction bases left unmatched: 6. The CDR3 coding sequence is TGTGCCAGCAGCCATAATCGGGACAGGGGGAATGGCTACACCTTC. It codes for CASSHNRDRGNGYTF.

The J gene is TRBJ2-1, the V gene TRBV7-3; D is possibly TRBD2 (6 bases). The CDR3 is 15 amino acids. V lost 4 bases, J lost 5 bases, and 15 bases lay in between. Germline CDR1 SGHTA, CDR2 FQGTGA. CDR3: CASSWGASAHNEQFF. Here the CDR3 DNA reads TGTGCCAGCAGCTGGGGCGCTAGCGCCCACAATGAGCAGTTCTTC.

V and J are TRBV19 and TRBJ1-1; D possibly corresponds to TRBD1 (5 bases). This CDR3 is built from 13 residues. Trimming pared 5 bases from V and 5 bases from J, leaving 12 bases between. The germline V gene has CDR1 LNHDA and CDR2 SQIVND (reference sequence). DNA for the CDR3: TGTGCCAGTAGTGAAAAGGCAGGGACTGAAGCTTTCTTT. Its translation: CASSEKAGTEAFF.

The V gene is TRBV20-1, the J gene TRBJ2-1; D unclear. CDR3 size: 10 residues. Trimming took 3 bases from V and 6 from J, leaving 3 bases between them. CDR1 and CDR2 from the germline V gene are DFQATT and SNEGSKA (reference sequence). CDR3 region: CSASSNEQFF. DNA of the CDR3: TGCAGTGCTAGCAGCAATGAGCAGTTCTTC.

CDR3 coding DNA: TGTGCCACCGGGAACAGGGACATTTACAATGAGCAGTTCTTC. Its translation: CATGNRDIYNEQFF. This rearrangement joins TRBV15 to TRBJ2-1, with D maybe TRBD1 (6 bases). CDR1 LNHNV and CDR2 YYDKDF come from the germline V gene (reference sequence). The CDR3 consists of 14 residues. V was shortened by 8 bases and J by 4 bases, with 15 bases between the two germline ends.

V is TRBV28 and J is TRBJ2-1, with a tentative D call TRBD2 (6 bases). The CDR3 contains 12 residues. V lost 6 bases and J 14 bases, leaving 17 bases between the germline ends. Per germline, CDR1 MDHEN and CDR2 SYDVKM. CDR3 coding DNA: TGTGCCAGCAGCCTCCCGTGGCTAGCGAAGTTCTTC. This translates into CASSLPWLAKFF.

This chain links TRBV19 with TRBJ2-7; TRBD2 matches 8 bases. The germline gives CDR1 LNHDA, CDR2 SQIVND (reference sequence). This CDR3 has 16 residues. J gave up 2 bases and V 0 bases, and 6 bases lay outside the gene matches. This chain's CDR3 is CASSIEASGFPYEQYF. The CDR3, as DNA: TGTGCCAGTAGTATAGAAGCTAGCGGGTTCCCCTACGAGCAGTACTTC. Together with reference TRBV19 and TRBJ2-7, the CDR3 gives the full variable domain: DGGITQSPKYLFRKEGQNVTLSCEQNLNHDAMYWYRQDPGQGLRLIYYSQIVNDFQKGDIAEGYSVSREKKESFPLTVTSAQKNPTAFYLCASSIEASGFPYEQYFGPGTRLTVT.

The chain couples TRBV18 to TRBJ2-1, with 8 bases identical to TRBD2. The CDR3 contains 15 residues. In germline, CDR1 is KGHSH, CDR2 LQKENI. V lost 0 bases and J lost 9; bases outside the gene matches: 7. The DNA for the CDR3 is TGTGCCAGCTCACCACCGGGACTAGGTTCGAGTGAGCAGTTCTTC. Translating gives CASSPPGLGSSEQFF.

A single count supports this clone. This chain joins TRBV5-4 and TRBJ1-1; no reliable D call. CDR1 is SGHNT, CDR2 YYREEE, per germline (reference sequence). The CDR3 extends over 14 amino acids. With 6 bases removed from V and 1 base from J, the gap between germline ends came to 13 bases. In DNA form, the CDR3 reads TGTGCCAGCACCTCCCGCGCGAAGAACACTGAAGCTTTCTTT. This gives the protein CASTSRAKNTEAFF.

The rearrangement links TRBV6-2 or TRBV6-3 to TRBJ2-7; 9 bases align to TRBD2. With V trimmed by 2 bases and J by 0 bases, 14 bases remained unmatched. This CDR3 has 19 residues. The V gene's germline CDR1 is MNHEY and CDR2 SVGEGT. DNA for the CDR3: TGTGCCAGCAGTTACAGGTTCGGTGGTAGCGGGAGAAACTCCTACGAGCAGTACTTC. Encoded protein: CASSYRFGGSGRNSYEQYF.

The rearrangement links TRBV5-1 to TRBJ1-2, with TRBD1 matching over 8 bases. This CDR3 region has 14 residues. Trimming took 0 bases from V and 8 from J; bases not matched to a gene: 6. Germline assignment: CDR1 SGHRS and CDR2 YFSETQ. Here the CDR3 reads CASSLDQGARGYTF. The CDR3 nucleotides read TGCGCCAGCAGCTTGGACCAGGGGGCTCGGGGCTACACCTTC. The complete variable domain, with remaining parts taken from reference TRBV5-1 and TRBJ1-2, reads KAGVTQTPRYLIKTRGQQVTLSCSPISGHRSVSWYQQTPGQGLQFLFEYFSETQRNKGNFPGRFSGRQFSNSRSEMNVSTLELGDSALYLCASSLDQGARGYTFGSGTRLTVV.

The CDR3, as DNA: TGCAGCGTAAAAGGACAGTCGGAAAACGAGCAGTACTTC. It is translated as CSVKGQSENEQYF. The chain joins TRBV29-1 to TRBJ2-7; the D gene is possibly TRBD1 (6 bases). The germline gives CDR1 SQVTM, CDR2 ANQGSEA. This CDR3 has 13 amino acids. V gave up 6 bases and J gave up 5 bases, with 17 bases separating them.

CDR3 amino acids: CASSPGSGRGTDTQYF. In nucleotides, the CDR3 is TGTGCCAGCAGCCCCGGAAGCGGGAGGGGCACAGATACGCAGTATTTT. The chain uses TRBV3-1 (or the pseudogene TRBV3-2) and TRBJ2-3, with 10 bases fitting TRBD2. There are 16 residues in the CDR3. Trimming at V came to 4 bases and at J to 1 base, leaving 5 bases not matched to a gene. CDR1 is LGHDT, CDR2 YNNKEL, per germline (reference sequence).